This TCR beta chain was sequenced in a study of CD8 T cells in Susac syndrome. RNA in amounts of about 0.5 to 1 ug was reverse transcribed with random hexamers. An immunoSEQ multiplex PCR amplified TCR beta CDR3 over 54 Vbeta and 13 Jbeta. Via MiXCR, TCRdb re-called the immunoSEQ multiplex PCR reads, giving one row per CDR3 protein. Among some 300,000 distinct CDR3 sequences listed, around nine tenths were seen once. This CDR3 region has 16 residues. The germline CDR1 and CDR2 sequences are PRHDT and FYEKMQ (reference sequence). J lost 2 bases, V lost 6 bases, and 11 bases had no gene match. The sequencing input was CD8+ T cells from PBMCs. The origin of this receptor is a human donor with multiple sclerosis. The V and J genes are TRBV13 and TRBJ2-7, with 9 nucleotides matching TRBD2. The CDR3 sequence: CASRRRLAGEPYEQYF. The CDR3 DNA reads as TGTGCCAGCAGGCGGCGTTTAGCGGGGGAGCCCTACGAGCAGTACTTC.